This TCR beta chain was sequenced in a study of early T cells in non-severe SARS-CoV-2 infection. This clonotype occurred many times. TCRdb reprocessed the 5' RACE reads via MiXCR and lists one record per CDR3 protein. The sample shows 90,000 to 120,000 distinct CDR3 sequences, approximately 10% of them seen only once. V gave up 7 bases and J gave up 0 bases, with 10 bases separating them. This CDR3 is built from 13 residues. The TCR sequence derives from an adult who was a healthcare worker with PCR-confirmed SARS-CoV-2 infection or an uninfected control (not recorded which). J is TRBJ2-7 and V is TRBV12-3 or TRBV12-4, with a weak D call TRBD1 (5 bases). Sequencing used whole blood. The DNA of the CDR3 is TGTGCCAGCACCGCGACAGCCTCCTACGAGCAGTACTTC. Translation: CASTATASYEQYF.